The clone carrying this TCR beta chain has at least ten counts. As yet, its antigen is unknown. Amplification targeted TCR beta CDR3 regions from RNA transcripts. A set of HTBI primers served as the primers for a first-round RT-PCR of the TCR CDR3. TCRdb called the multiplex PCR reads again in MiXCR, with one record for every CDR3 protein. The data show hundreds of thousands of distinct CDR3 sequences, about 15% seen once. These data originate in a study of T cells in Graves' hyperthyroidism and ophthalmopathy. Study-level findings and limits: Most expanded thyroid clonotypes above 0.001 also appeared in blood.

This CDR3 region has 14 residues. Trimming left V 9 bases short and J 3 bases short, with 15 bases between. The source is a young man with Graves' ophthalmopathy. Sequenced: blood. This chain links TRBV12-3 or TRBV12-4 with TRBJ2-4; TRBD1 might be the D (7 bases). CDR3 nucleotides: TGTGCCAGAAGTCGACAGGGAGGCAAAAACATTCAGTACTTC. This gives the protein CARSRQGGKNIQYF.